This T cell receptor (beta chain) is drawn from a study of molecular identifiers for immune sequencing clone quantification. Study results and caveats: Over 98% of effector molecules, but under 1% in naive cells, were held by clones with more than 20 RNA copies.

Per the germline V gene, CDR1 is SGHAT and CDR2 is FQNNGV. The CDR3 is 12 amino acids. With regard to this clonotype: What it binds is unknown. The junction departs from the called germline gene at one end, perhaps through a read error.

TCRdb ran MiXCR on the PCR reads and lists one entry per CDR3 protein. The sample lists nearly 55,000 distinct CDR3 sequences; just over 35% were seen once. The TCR originated in a human donor in good health. Some libraries in this study had Jurkat cell RNA spiked in. The chain links TRBV11-2 to TRBJ2-7; 8 bases are a match to TRBD2. Sequenced: naive CD8+ T cells from blood, with Jurkat cell RNA spiked in. Sample subset: FACS-sorted CD8+CD4-CCR7+CD45RA+ naive T cells. The CDR3 DNA reads TGTGCCAGCAGCTTAGGGGGACTAGTTCTATCCTTC. Encoded protein: CASSLGGLVLSF.